The 10 T cell receptor beta chains below all came from one sample that was sequenced in a study of blood T cell repertoires in COVID-19 (dated by TCRdb to about 2020). Preparation of the library involved the immunoSEQ multiplex PCR assay. This immuneACCESS table, as held by TCRdb, lists in-frame sequences with V and J called but not all clones. Of the missing ones, under half trace to an unresolved V gene in checked studies; the others have no known cause. The table for this sample lists some 190,000 clones; roughly 84% of them were counted only once. More than 2.5% of the sample is taken by the ten largest. Sequencing was carried out using PBMCs or T cells enriched from blood (not recorded which). The receptors come from a woman aged 25 to 39 who had recovered from COVID-19.

Here the CDR3 DNA reads TGTGCCAGCAGTTTCAACTACAATGAGCAGTTCTTC. It is translated as CASSFNYNEQFF. The rearrangement joins TRBV28 to TRBJ2-1; D is unresolved. The V gene's germline CDR1 is MDHEN and CDR2 SYDVKM. There are 12 residues in the CDR3. Trimming shortened V by 3 bases and J by 3 bases, and 3 bases separated the two germline ends. Drawing the rest from reference TRBV28 and TRBJ2-1, the complete variable domain is DVKVTQSSRYLVKRTGEKVFLECVQDMDHENMFWYRQDPGLGLRLIYFSYDVKMKEKGDIPEGYSVSREKKERFSLILESASTNQTSMYLCASSFNYNEQFFGPGTRLTVL.

This clone was seen ten or more times. The chain combines TRBV29-1 with TRBJ2-2, with unresolved D. The CDR3 covers 15 residues. Trimming took 4 bases from V and 0 from J, leaving 12 bases between them. CDR1 is SQVTM, CDR2 ANQGSEA, per germline. This chain's CDR3 is CSVGNYRANTGELFF. In DNA form, the CDR3 reads TGCAGCGTTGGGAACTACCGGGCGAACACCGGGGAGCTGTTTTTT.

This chain joins TRBV11-3 and TRBJ2-7; 13 bases align to TRBD2. Trimming at V came to 5 bases and at J to 7 bases, leaving 14 bases not matched to a gene. Germline V lookup: CDR1 SGHNT, CDR2 YENEEA. The CDR3 extends over 17 amino acids. The CDR3 DNA follows: TGTGCCAGCAGCCCTAATCGGACTAGCGGGAGAGTTTGGGAGCAGTACTTC. It translates to CASSPNRTSGRVWEQYF. The whole variable domain, remainder taken from reference TRBV11-3 and TRBJ2-7, is EAGVVQSPRYKIIEKKQPVAFWCNPISGHNTLYWYLQNLGQGPELLIRYENEEAVDDSQLPKDRFSAERLKGVDSTLKIQPAELGDSAVYLCASSPNRTSGRVWEQYFGPGTRLTVT.

CDR3 nucleotides: TGCGCCAGCCGGCCCACCGGGGACAGGGGGCAGGGAGAGACCCAGTACTTC. Translated: CASRPTGDRGQGETQYF. V gene TRBV10-1 combines with J gene TRBJ2-5; 12 bases line up with TRBD1. Germline values: CDR1 WNHNN, CDR2 SYGVQD (reference sequence). V trimming: 8 bases; J trimming: 4 bases; junction bases outside the gene matches: 14. The CDR3 is 17 residues long.

The chain employs TRBV7-6 and TRBJ1-3; 7 bases line up with TRBD1. Looked up from germline, CDR1 is SGHVS and CDR2 is FNYEAQ. The CDR3 is 16 amino acids. J lost 2 bases, V lost 5 bases, and 9 bases had no gene match. The CDR3 region is CASSPRQTGTGNTIYF. CDR3 in DNA: TGTGCCAGCAGCCCAAGACAGACAGGGACTGGAAACACCATATATTTT.

This sequence joins TRBV27 and TRBJ2-2, with 12 bases that match TRBD2. CDR1 is MNHEY and CDR2 is SMNVEV in the germline V gene (reference sequence). J was trimmed by 7 bases and V by 5 bases; bases with no gene match: 14. CDR3 length: 18 amino acids. The CDR3 reads CASSAVLAGGGFGGELFF. DNA of the CDR3: TGTGCCAGCAGTGCCGTACTAGCGGGGGGTGGTTTTGGCGGGGAGCTGTTTTTT.

The J gene is TRBJ1-2, the V gene TRBV14; weak D call: TRBD1 (6 bases). The CDR3 contains 16 residues. V was clipped by 4 bases and J by 4 bases, with 19 bases between them. CDR1 is SGHDN, CDR2 FVKESK, per germline. The CDR3 region has the DNA TGTGCCAGCAGCCCCATCAAAACAGGGATCCCCTATGGCTACACCTTC. Protein sequence: CASSPIKTGIPYGYTF.

Only a few counts were recorded for this clone. The chain joins TRBV7-2 to TRBJ2-7, with TRBD2 as a possible D gene (6 bases). The V gene lost 1 base and the J gene lost 7 bases, with 14 bases spanning the gap. The V gene's germline CDR1 is SGHTA and CDR2 FQGNSA. The CDR3 covers 14 residues. For the CDR3, the DNA is TGTGCCAGCAGCTTAGGGGGGGAGGTGCGGGAGCAGTACTTC. The encoded protein is CASSLGGEVREQYF.

The V call is TRBV28, the J call TRBJ1-2; TRBD1 agrees at 7 bases. Germline CDR1 MDHEN, CDR2 SYDVKM. The CDR3 spans 14 residues. V lost 4 bases and J lost 8; bases outside the gene matches: 10. CDR3 DNA sequence: TGTGCCAGCAGTTCCGGGACAGCCAGTTTAGGCTACACCTTC. Its translation is CASSSGTASLGYTF.

This chain joins TRBV18 and TRBJ2-4; TRBD2 agrees at 7 bases. Germline V CDR1 and CDR2: KGHSH, LQKENI. V lost 3 bases to trimming and J lost 0 bases; unmatched junction nucleotides: 5. This CDR3 has 16 amino acids. This CDR3 reads CASSPRELIAKNIQYF. CDR3 nucleotide sequence: TGTGCCAGCTCACCGCGGGAGTTAATAGCCAAAAACATTCAGTACTTC.